Below, 29 T cell receptor beta chains from the same sample are listed, as sequenced in a study of blood T cell repertoires in COVID-19. Sequenced by immunoSEQ multiplex PCR; TCRdb stores in-frame clones only, minus some. Of 90,000 to 140,000 clones listed, about 76% were seen once; the top ten hold approximately 40%. The material sequenced was peripheral blood. The receptors here all came from a man older than 75 with acute or convalescent COVID-19.

The CDR3 protein is CASRYGTEQETQYF. CDR3 bases: TGTGCCAGCAGATACGGGACAGAGCAAGAGACCCAGTACTTC. The V gene is TRBV2, the J gene TRBJ2-5, with 7 positions matching TRBD1. Germline V gives CDR1 SNHLY, CDR2 FYNNEI. The CDR3 contains 14 residues. The J segment lost 2 bases and the V segment lost 6 bases, leaving 6 bases of the junction unmatched. Supplemented by reference TRBV2 and TRBJ2-5, the full variable domain reads EPEVTQTPSHQVTQMGQEVILRCVPISNHLYFYWYRQILGQKVEFLVSFYNNEISEKSEIFDDQFSVERPDGSNFTLKIRSTKLEDSAMYFCASRYGTEQETQYFGPGTRLLVL.

The chain combines TRBV7-8 with TRBJ1-6; tentatively, D is TRBD1 (5 bases). The V end was cut by 1 base, the J end by 6 bases, with 10 bases between. This CDR3 has 15 amino acids. The germline gives CDR1 SGHVS, CDR2 FQNEAQ. DNA of the CDR3: TGTGCCAGCAGCTTAGAACAGGCCCCTAATTCACCCCTCCACTTT. This gives the protein CASSLEQAPNSPLHF.

The V call is TRBV28, the J call TRBJ2-3, with 7 bases fitting TRBD1. V shed 2 bases, J shed 13 bases, and the junction held 3 bases outside the gene matches. CDR3 length: 11 residues. Per germline, CDR1 MDHEN and CDR2 SYDVKM. The CDR3 nucleotides read TGTGCCAGCAGTTTAGTGGGACAGAAGTATTTT. Protein: CASSLVGQKYF.

The gene calls are TRBV5-1 and TRBJ1-5; D is uncertain. Trimming took off 0 bases at V and 6 bases at J, with 10 bases between the two ends. CDR3 length: 14 residues. Looked up from germline, CDR1 is SGHRS and CDR2 is YFSETQ. Here the CDR3 reads CASSLDGVGQPQHF. The DNA for the CDR3 is TGCGCCAGCAGCTTGGACGGGGTTGGTCAGCCCCAGCATTTT.

V is TRBV7-9 and J is TRBJ2-1, with D hard to call. V lost 5 bases, J lost 5 bases, and 13 bases lay in between. CDR1 SEHNR and CDR2 FQNEAQ come from the germline V gene (reference sequence). The CDR3 loop spans 14 amino acids. The CDR3 DNA reads as TGTGCCAGCAGCCTAAGAGTACGAGACAATGAGCAGTTCTTC. Protein product: CASSLRVRDNEQFF.

V and J are TRBV9 and TRBJ2-1; tentatively, D is TRBD2 (7 bases). Trimming pared 0 bases from V and 9 bases from J, leaving 10 bases between. The CDR3 runs to 13 residues. Germline assignment: CDR1 SGDLS and CDR2 YYNGEE. The CDR3 loop is CASSVGGGPEQFF. The DNA of the CDR3 is TGTGCCAGCAGCGTAGGGGGGGGCCCTGAGCAGTTCTTC.

The chain couples TRBV12-3 or TRBV12-4 to TRBJ1-2, with D tentatively TRBD1 (6 bases). The CDR3 length is 12 residues. V gave up 5 bases and J gave up 8 bases, with 12 bases separating them. The CDR3 is CASSLLQGGYTF. CDR3 nucleotide sequence: TGTGCCAGCAGTCTCCTACAGGGAGGCTACACCTTC.

The sample holds one count of this clone. The chain links TRBV18 to TRBJ2-2; 8 bases agree with TRBD1. Germline CDR1 reads KGHSH; CDR2 reads LQKENI. V trimming: 4 bases; J trimming: 1 base; junction bases outside the gene matches: 5. The CDR3 extends over 16 amino acids. CDR3 coding DNA: TGTGCCAGCTCACAAGGGACAGGCGGGAACACCGGGGAGCTGTTTTTT. As protein: CASSQGTGGNTGELFF.

The CDR3, as DNA: TGTGCCAGCTCACCACCGGGAGGGTACGGAGAGACCCAGTACTTC. This translates into CASSPPGGYGETQYF. The chain is built from TRBV18 and TRBJ2-5, with 7 nucleotides matching TRBD2. Germline loops: CDR1 KGHSH, CDR2 LQKENI. This CDR3 comprises 15 residues. V lost 0 bases and J lost 4; bases outside the gene matches: 5.

This clone was observed once. V gene TRBV11-2 combines with J gene TRBJ2-3; perhaps TRBD2 as D (5 bases). With 6 bases removed from V and 0 bases from J, the gap between germline ends came to 13 bases. CDR1 and CDR2 from the germline V gene are SGHAT and FQNNGV. The CDR3 has 15 amino acids. The CDR3 DNA reads TGTGCCAGCAGACCGAGCGGACCTAGCACAGATACGCAGTATTTT. It codes for CASRPSGPSTDTQYF.

The chain combines TRBV4-2 with TRBJ2-1, with 8 bases identical to TRBD2. The CDR3 length is 16 residues. Germline CDR1 LGHNA, CDR2 YNFKEQ. V lost 4 bases, J lost 5 bases, and 10 bases stayed unmatched. CDR3 loop: CASSPSGRADDNEQFF. CDR3 bases: TGTGCCAGCAGCCCTTCCGGGAGGGCCGACGACAATGAGCAGTTCTTC.

The chain is built from TRBV6-5 and TRBJ2-5, with D possibly TRBD2 on 7 matching bases. The CDR3 covers 14 residues. With 7 bases removed from V and 3 bases from J, the gap between germline ends came to 15 bases. CDR1 is MNHEY, CDR2 SVGAGI, per germline. CDR3 protein: CASIGLGGEETQYF. CDR3 DNA sequence: TGTGCCAGCATCGGACTAGGGGGGGAAGAGACCCAGTACTTC.

This clone appeared a single time. The chain joins TRBV5-1 to TRBJ1-1; TRBD1 matches 9 bases. The CDR3 runs to 14 residues. From germline, CDR1 is SGHRS and CDR2 YFSETQ. V was clipped by 4 bases and J by 4 bases; unmatched bases: 5. CDR3 sequence: CASSRTGGVTEAFF. In nucleotides, the CDR3 is TGCGCCAGCAGCCGCACAGGGGGCGTCACTGAAGCTTTCTTT. The whole variable domain, remainder taken from reference TRBV5-1 and TRBJ1-1, is KAGVTQTPRYLIKTRGQQVTLSCSPISGHRSVSWYQQTPGQGLQFLFEYFSETQRNKGNFPGRFSGRQFSNSRSEMNVSTLELGDSALYLCASSRTGGVTEAFFGQGTRLTVV.

The J gene is TRBJ2-5, the V gene TRBV6-4, with D possibly TRBD1 on 6 matching bases. This CDR3 is 13 amino acids long. V lost 5 bases and J 2 bases, leaving 9 bases between the germline ends. Germline V gene lookup returns CDR1 MRHNA and CDR2 SNTAGT. This CDR3 is CASSRDTQETQYF. DNA for the CDR3: TGTGCCAGCAGTCGGGACACACAAGAGACCCAGTACTTC.

The chain carries TRBV4-1 and TRBJ1-5; D unclear. Germline V gene sequence: CDR1 MGHRA, CDR2 YSYEKL. The CDR3 consists of 13 residues. Deletions cut 4 bases from V and 4 bases from J, with 8 bases between. CDR3 nucleotide sequence: TGCGCCAGCAGCCCGGGTCTTAATCAGCCCCAGCATTTT. It is translated as CASSPGLNQPQHF.

The table lists this clone with a few counts. The chain recombines TRBV4-2 with TRBJ2-1; D is possibly TRBD1 (6 bases). The germline gives CDR1 LGHNA, CDR2 YNFKEQ. Between the trimmed V and J ends, which lost 2 bases and 6 bases, there was a span of 14 bases. This CDR3 has 15 amino acids. CDR3 sequence: CASSQSPQGTNEQFF. CDR3 bases: TGTGCCAGCAGCCAATCCCCCCAGGGGACCAATGAGCAGTTCTTC.

The V gene is TRBV29-1, the J gene TRBJ1-1, with D perhaps TRBD1 (6 bases). The germline V and J ends were trimmed by 1 base and 5 bases, with 11 bases remaining between them. CDR3 length: 13 amino acids. CDR1 and CDR2 from the germline V gene are SQVTM and ANQGSEA. CDR3 DNA sequence: TGCAGCGTTGAAGGCAGGGGAGGGACTGAAGCTTTCTTT. The encoded protein is CSVEGRGGTEAFF.

The chain carries TRBV7-9 and TRBJ2-2, with 7 bases fitting TRBD1. The CDR3 is 15 residues long. Losses at the gene ends were 7 bases for V and 5 bases for J; bases not matched to a gene: 10. Germline V lookup: CDR1 SEHNR, CDR2 FQNEAQ (reference sequence). The CDR3 protein is CASTETGLKTGELFF. CDR3 nucleotides: TGTGCCAGCACCGAGACAGGGTTAAAGACCGGGGAGCTGTTTTTT.

This clone was counted a single time. V usage is TRBV30 and J usage is TRBJ1-6, with D perhaps matching TRBD1 (6 bases). The V gene lost 3 bases and the J gene lost 0 bases, with 12 bases spanning the gap. CDR1 is GTSNPN, CDR2 SVGIG, per germline (reference sequence). The CDR3 totals 16 residues. CDR3 residues: CAWSHRESSYNSPLHF. The CDR3 DNA sequence: TGTGCCTGGAGCCACAGGGAGTCCTCCTATAATTCACCCCTCCACTTT.

The chain is built from TRBV6-2 or TRBV6-3 and TRBJ1-2; TRBD1 might be the D (6 bases). This CDR3 is 16 amino acids long. From germline, CDR1 is MNHEY and CDR2 SVGEGT. Trimming took 3 bases from V and 4 from J, leaving 18 bases between them. CDR3 amino acids: CASSYMITGSGYGYTF. Written as DNA, the CDR3 is TGTGCCAGCAGTTATATGATTACAGGGAGCGGCTATGGCTACACCTTC.

V usage is TRBV5-1 and J usage is TRBJ1-2; 7 bases are a match to TRBD1. V lost 2 bases to trimming and J lost 2 bases; unmatched junction nucleotides: 6. CDR3 length: 15 residues. Germline assignment: CDR1 SGHRS and CDR2 YFSETQ. CDR3 nucleotides: TGCGCCAGCAGCTTTCTCTTACAGGGGAACTATGGCTACACCTTC. Encoded protein: CASSFLLQGNYGYTF.

This sequence joins TRBV10-3 and TRBJ2-7; TRBD2 is a possible D gene (5 bases). Germline CDR1 is ENHRY and CDR2 is SYGVKD. V was shortened by 5 bases and J by 0 bases, with 8 bases between the two germline ends. The CDR3 runs 13 residues. CDR3 amino acids: CAISSGSSYEQYF. CDR3 sequence (DNA): TGTGCCATCAGTAGCGGTTCCTCCTACGAGCAGTACTTC.

The rearrangement links TRBV4-3 to TRBJ2-1; the D gene is possibly TRBD2 (6 bases). V gave up 4 bases and J gave up 8 bases, with 27 bases separating them. Germline CDR1 and CDR2: LGHNA and YSLEER. The CDR3 sequence is 18 residues long. For the CDR3, the DNA is TGCGCCAGCAGCCGTTCCTACTATCGCACGGCGGGATCCGATGAGCAGTTCTTC. Protein product: CASSRSYYRTAGSDEQFF.

The chain uses TRBV27 and TRBJ2-7; 9 positions match TRBD2. This CDR3 is built from 14 residues. V dropped 6 bases and J dropped 4; count of bases not matched to a gene: 7. Germline CDR1 reads MNHEY; CDR2 reads SMNVEV (reference sequence). Here the CDR3 DNA reads TGTGCCAGCAGCGTACGGCTAGCGGGATACGAGCAGTACTTC. Its translation is CASSVRLAGYEQYF.

The V gene is TRBV9, the J gene TRBJ1-1; maybe TRBD1 (5 bases). CDR3 length: 13 amino acids. The germline V and J ends were trimmed by 2 bases and 1 base, with 6 bases remaining between them. The germline CDR1 and CDR2 sequences are SGDLS and YYNGEE. Here the CDR3 DNA reads TGTGCCAGCAGCGTCACAGGGAACACTGAAGCTTTCTTT. Amino acids: CASSVTGNTEAFF.

V and J are TRBV28 and TRBJ1-5; 7 positions agree with TRBD1. CDR3 length: 13 residues. CDR1 and CDR2 (germline): MDHEN, SYDVKM. Unmatched junction bases numbered 13, after V lost 8 bases and J lost 12 bases. Written as DNA, the CDR3 is TGTGCCAGCGGCCCCGGACAGGCTCCTCTCCAGCATTTT. Its translation is CASGPGQAPLQHF.

The chain carries TRBV6-5 and TRBJ2-3, with 7 bases identical to TRBD2. CDR1 and CDR2 (germline): MNHEY, SVGAGI. V gave up 2 bases and J gave up 5 bases; unmatched junction bases: 4. The CDR3 sequence is 14 residues long. CDR3 nucleotide sequence: TGTGCCAGCAGTTACGTGGCTAGCGGAGATACGCAGTATTTT. The encoded protein is CASSYVASGDTQYF.

The V and J genes are TRBV3-1 (or the pseudogene TRBV3-2) and TRBJ1-1; a weak D match, TRBD1 (5 bases). CDR3 length equals 18 residues. The germline gives CDR1 LGHDT, CDR2 YNNKEL (reference sequence). The ends were cut back, 2 bases at V and 3 bases at J, with 22 bases in the middle. The CDR3 region is CASSQTPPLKGRDTEAFF. For the CDR3, the DNA is TGTGCCAGCAGCCAAACCCCACCGCTGAAGGGGAGGGACACTGAAGCTTTCTTT.

This clone was observed once. In DNA, the CDR3 is TGTGCCACCAGCAGAGGCGGGGTGGGGCGAACTGAAGCTTTCTTT. Translating gives CATSRGGVGRTEAFF. The chain is built from TRBV15 and TRBJ1-1, with D possibly matching TRBD1 (5 bases). This CDR3 is built from 15 residues. V lost 1 base and J lost 5, with 14 bases in between. Germline loops: CDR1 LNHNV, CDR2 YYDKDF (reference sequence).